These 13 T cell receptor beta chains were all obtained from the same sample, sequenced in a study of Graves' ophthalmopathy and Graves' hyperthyroidism. Amplified material comprised TCR beta CDR3 regions derived from RNA transcripts. The first-round RT-PCR employed HTBI primers together with the Qiagen OneStep RT-PCR kit. A multiplex PCR was then performed as the second round. Each CDR3 protein is one row after TCRdb ran MiXCR on the multiplex PCR reads. The data show about 1.2 million distinct CDR3 sequences, with 36% seen just once and roughly 11% held by the top ten. The material sequenced was peripheral blood or thyroid tissue (not recorded which). The origin of the receptors is an adult man with Graves' hyperthyroidism.

V gene TRBV7-8 combines with J gene TRBJ1-6; 7 bases align to TRBD1. The CDR3 sequence is 18 residues long. After removal of 5 bases from V and 6 bases from J, the junction contained 16 bases not matched to a gene. Germline V CDR1 and CDR2: SGHVS, FQNEAQ. CDR3 sequence: CASSPVSGTGDGNSPLHF. The CDR3 DNA follows: TGTGCCAGCAGCCCCGTATCCGGAACAGGGGATGGTAATTCACCCCTCCACTTT.

This clonotype came up many times. V usage is TRBV10-3 and J usage is TRBJ2-5; 13 bases map to TRBD2. The CDR3 sequence is 15 residues long. The trim removed 6 bases at V and 4 bases at J, leaving 5 bases unmatched. Germline V gene sequence: CDR1 ENHRY, CDR2 SYGVKD. The CDR3 protein is CAIRTSGGASETQYF. CDR3 bases: TGTGCCATCAGAACTAGCGGGGGGGCATCAGAGACCCAGTACTTC.

On this clonotype: No conserved phenylalanine or tryptophan is present at the end of the CDR3, so a read error is the likely explanation. The DNA is omitted, as the CDR3 cannot be located on it reliably, and the CDR3 follows TCRdb's listing. This chain links TRBV7-2 with TRBJ2-6. The germline V gene encodes CDR1 SGHTA and CDR2 FQGNSA. Both ends counted, the CDR3 spans 9 residues. The CDR3 protein is CASSFTGTS.

This clonotype was observed at least ten times. The chain recombines TRBV7-6 with TRBJ2-5; D may be TRBD2 (5 bases). CDR3 length equals 16 residues. Trimming cost V 1 base and J 2 bases, with 14 bases left between them. Germline CDR1 and CDR2: SGHVS and FNYEAQ. DNA for the CDR3: TGTGCCAGCAGCTTAGTGGTGCGGGTCGGACAAGAGACCCAGTACTTC. This encodes CASSLVVRVGQETQYF.

This clonotype was picked up a small number of times. The chain is built from TRBV6-5 and TRBJ2-7; D gene uncertain. CDR1 is MNHEY, CDR2 SVGAGI, per germline. This CDR3 is 15 amino acids long. The germline V and J ends were trimmed by 0 bases and 5 bases, with 14 bases remaining between them. Here the CDR3 reads CASSYSTLTVDEQYF. CDR3 bases: TGTGCCAGCAGTTACTCGACTCTAACAGTCGACGAGCAGTACTTC.

This clonotype has just a few counts. This chain uses TRBV11-2 with TRBJ1-4; D gene uncertain. The V end lost 3 bases, the J end lost 6 bases, and 11 bases lay between the germline ends. CDR3 size: 14 residues. Germline assignment: CDR1 SGHAT and CDR2 FQNNGV. CDR3 loop: CASSLRQIDEKLFF. The CDR3 DNA sequence: TGTGCCAGCAGCTTGCGTCAGATTGATGAAAAACTGTTTTTT.

The count of this clonotype is one. This sequence joins TRBV7-7 and TRBJ2-2, with D unclear. From germline, CDR1 is SSHAT and CDR2 FNYEAQ (reference sequence). V was trimmed by 5 bases and J by 6 bases, leaving 19 bases between them. CDR3 length: 16 amino acids. The CDR3 DNA reads TGTGCCAGCAGCCAGAGTCCGGTTGAAAAACCCGGGGAGCTGTTTTTT. Its protein product is CASSQSPVEKPGELFF.

The gene calls are TRBV15 and TRBJ2-5, with D hard to call. The DNA end is a closer match to TRBJ2-1, so the J assignment may be wrong. The CDR3 spans 14 residues. Germline-derived CDR1 and CDR2 are LNHNV and YYDKDF (reference sequence). The CDR3 coding sequence is TGTGCCACCAGCAGAGGTCCCATGGGCAATGAGCAGTTCTTC. Translation: CATSRGPMGNEQFF.

The rearrangement uses TRBV20-1 and TRBJ1-6, with 9 nucleotides matching TRBD1. Germline CDR1 reads DFQATT; CDR2 reads SNEGSKA (reference sequence). J was trimmed by 6 bases and V by 2 bases; bases with no gene match: 8. The CDR3 covers 16 residues. Written as DNA, the CDR3 is TGCAGTGCTAGAATGTCGCGGGACAGGGTTAATTCACCCCTCCACTTT. The encoded protein is CSARMSRDRVNSPLHF.

V gene TRBV5-1 combines with J gene TRBJ2-5, with D perhaps given as TRBD1 or TRBD2 (5 bases each). CDR1 SGHRS and CDR2 YFSETQ come from the germline V gene. V lost 5 bases and J 2 bases, leaving 16 bases between the germline ends. The CDR3 spans 15 residues. This CDR3 is CASRQEPGKQETQYF. In nucleotides, the CDR3 is TGCGCCAGCAGACAGGAGCCGGGAAAGCAAGAGACCCAGTACTTC.

The V and J genes are TRBV15 and TRBJ2-2, with unresolved D. The germline CDR1 and CDR2 sequences are LNHNV and YYDKDF (reference sequence). Between the trimmed V and J ends, which lost 0 bases and 7 bases, there was a span of 6 bases. The CDR3 has 13 amino acids. The CDR3 here is CATSRDYGGELFF. The CDR3 DNA follows: TGTGCCACCAGCAGAGATTACGGCGGGGAGCTGTTTTTT.

The rearrangement links TRBV7-2 to TRBJ2-2; D may correspond to TRBD1 or TRBD2 (5 bases each). The V end was cut by 2 bases, the J end by 2 bases, with 21 bases between. Per germline, CDR1 SGHTA and CDR2 FQGNSA. The CDR3 is 19 residues long. The CDR3 nucleotides are TGTGCCAGCAGCTTACGGGGCCTACCATCGGACGAAAACACCGGGGAGCTGTTTTTT. Its translation is CASSLRGLPSDENTGELFF. Full variable domain (rest looked up from reference TRBV7-2 and TRBJ2-2): GAGVSQSPSNKVTEKGKDVELRCDPISGHTALYWYRQSLGQGLEFLIYFQGNSAPDKSGLPSDRFSAERTGGSVSTLTIQRTQQEDSAVYLCASSLRGLPSDENTGELFFGEGSRLTVL.

Points on this clonotype: The junction shows a germline mismatch at one end, possibly a read error. The genes are TRBV7-9 and TRBJ2-2; no definite D call. The CDR3 is 15 amino acids. The germline gives CDR1 SEHNR, CDR2 FQNEAQ (reference sequence). CDR3 region: CASSQGPATVGELFF. CDR3 nucleotide sequence: TGCGCCAGCAGCCAAGGGCCGGCTACAGTGGGGGAGCTGTTTTTT.